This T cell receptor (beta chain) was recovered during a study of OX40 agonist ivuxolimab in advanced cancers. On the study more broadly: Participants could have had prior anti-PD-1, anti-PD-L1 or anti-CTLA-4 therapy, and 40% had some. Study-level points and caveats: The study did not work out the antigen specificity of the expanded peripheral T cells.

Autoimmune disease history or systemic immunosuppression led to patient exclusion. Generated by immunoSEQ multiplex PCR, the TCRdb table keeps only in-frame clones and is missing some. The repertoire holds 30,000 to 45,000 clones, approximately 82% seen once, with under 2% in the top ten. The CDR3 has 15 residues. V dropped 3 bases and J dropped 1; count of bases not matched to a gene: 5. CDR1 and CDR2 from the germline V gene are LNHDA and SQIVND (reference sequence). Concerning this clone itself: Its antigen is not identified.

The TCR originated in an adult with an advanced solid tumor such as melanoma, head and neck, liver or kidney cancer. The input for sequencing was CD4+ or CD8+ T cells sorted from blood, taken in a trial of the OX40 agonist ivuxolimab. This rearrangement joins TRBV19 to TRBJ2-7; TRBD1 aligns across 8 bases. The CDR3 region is CASSMPGGLSYEQYF. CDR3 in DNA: TGTGCCAGTAGTATGCCAGGGGGCCTGTCCTACGAGCAGTACTTC.